This T cell receptor (beta chain) was sequenced for a study of low-dose radiotherapy and immunotherapy resistance in tumors. Study-wide background: Across 26 weeks, 13 Gy in total went to Cohort 2, delivered as 1 Gy per fraction every two weeks.

Described time point: after trial treatment. This sample's treatment: LDRT plus nivolumab, ipilimumab, low-dose cyclophosphamide and aspirin (RACIN trial). Inclusion covered patients whose advanced solid tumors lacked tumor-infiltrating lymphocytes. With TRAV- and TRBV-specific primers, first-strand cDNA was made, covering the alpha and beta chains. Both a constant-region primer and a V-primer adapter served to amplify TCRs across roughly 22 PCR cycles. TCRdb analysed the reads with MiXCR anew, one entry per CDR3 protein. Of 85,000 to 95,000 distinct CDR3 sequences in the sample, approximately 22% were seen once. Trimming cost V 0 bases and J 7 bases, with 12 bases left between them. CDR1 and CDR2 (germline): LGHNA, YSLEER. This CDR3 has 15 amino acids. The sample holds many counts of this clonotype.

The sample in question was PBMCs, obtained after low-dose radiotherapy plus immunotherapy. This sequence joins TRBV4-3 and TRBJ2-2, with D hard to call. The clonotype was recovered from a female donor with ovarian cancer. CDR3 protein: CASSQDRATGGELFF. The CDR3 coding sequence is TGCGCCAGCAGCCAAGATCGAGCGACGGGCGGGGAGCTGTTTTTT.